A single sample is the source of the 3 T cell receptor beta chains below, sequenced in a study of T cell repertoires in cytomegalovirus infection. These receptors have no known antigen. TCRdb itself ran the reads through MiXCR, one entry per CDR3 protein. This sample yields approximately 120,000 distinct CDR3 sequences, of which about 30% are seen a single time; about 81% belongs to the top ten. The input for sequencing was CD8+ T cells from cultured PBMCs, taken from culture after CMV antigen stimulation. These receptors came from a human donor in good health (CMV status not recorded). Some clones in this sample may be carry-over from other donors' samples.

The V call is TRBV24-1, the J call TRBJ1-1; TRBD1 matches at 10 bases. V shed 9 bases and J 4 bases; nucleotides not matched to a gene: 4. Germline CDR1 is KGHDR and CDR2 is SFDVKD. This CDR3 region has 13 residues. The CDR3 DNA follows: TGTGCCACCGGACAGGGGGGGGGCACTGAAGCTTTCTTT. It specifies CATGQGGGTEAFF.

This clonotype has just a few counts. In DNA form, the CDR3 reads TGTGCCAGCAGCTCGACGGACAGGGTTCCCGGGGAGCTGTTTTTT. Translating it yields CASSSTDRVPGELFF. V usage is TRBV7-9 and J usage is TRBJ2-2; 8 bases are shared with TRBD1. Germline CDR1 and CDR2: SEHNR and FQNEAQ (reference sequence). The junction had 7 bases not matched to a gene; V was cut back by 4 bases and J by 6 bases. CDR3 length equals 15 residues.

The rearrangement uses TRBV6-5 and TRBJ2-1; TRBD2 agrees at 10 bases. CDR1 is MNHEY, CDR2 SVGAGI, per germline. Germline trimming cut 2 bases from V and 8 bases from J; bases unmatched to any gene: 6. This CDR3 spans 15 amino acids. The CDR3 protein is CASSYGTSGVDEQFF. Here the CDR3 DNA reads TGTGCCAGCAGTTACGGTACTAGCGGGGTCGATGAGCAGTTCTTC.